This T cell receptor beta chain was captured in a study of OX40 agonist ivuxolimab in advanced cancers. Study details: An anti-OX40 (CD134) antibody with agonistic activity, ivuxolimab, was administered to patients.

J lost 6 bases, V lost 8 bases, and 3 bases had no gene match. The CDR3 has 14 amino acids. Germline V lookup: CDR1 MNHNS, CDR2 SASEGT. Here immunoSEQ multiplex PCR was the method, and the copy in TCRdb shows in-frame clones only, minus some. The table records about 110,000 clones, 90% of them present only once. The TCR sequence derives from an adult with an advanced solid tumor such as melanoma, head and neck, liver or kidney cancer. This specimen consisted of CD4+ or CD8+ T cells sorted from blood, obtained in a trial of the OX40 agonist ivuxolimab. The rearrangement uses TRBV6-1 and TRBJ1-6; 11 bases agree with TRBD1. The CDR3 spells CASWTGGSNSPLHF. The CDR3 DNA is TGTGCCAGCTGGACAGGGGGCTCTAATTCACCCCTCCACTTT.